The clone carrying this T cell receptor (beta chain) came up a few times. Its antigen is unidentified. The record originates from a study of beta chain features in type 1 diabetes. Study-wide findings and caveats: It was not settled here whether HLA type affects TCRB rearrangement. Possible PCR preference for shorter templates applied equally to patients and controls.

A CD45RO/CCR7/CD25/CD127/CD95/CD27 panel sorted naive, central memory, regulatory and stem cell-like memory CD4+ cells. The sequenced template was cDNA made from the entire isolated RNA. About 3.57 million reads, on average, came from each naive, central memory and regulatory T cell sample. Generated by immunoSEQ multiplex PCR, the TCRdb table keeps only in-frame clones and is missing some. The sample lists about 150,000 clones, less than 9.5% occurring once. This CDR3 is built from 14 residues. Germline CDR1 and CDR2: GTSNPN and SVGIG (reference sequence). V was shortened by 3 bases and J by 9 bases, with 15 bases between the two germline ends.

The rearrangement joins TRBV30 to TRBJ1-6; weak D call: TRBD1 (5 bases). The receptor comes from a man between 18 and 35 years old in good health. Sequenced sample: central memory CD4+ T cells from blood. This CDR3 is CAWSAARAGSPLHF. The CDR3, as DNA: TGTGCCTGGAGCGCCGCCAGGGCTGGTTCACCCCTCCACTTT.